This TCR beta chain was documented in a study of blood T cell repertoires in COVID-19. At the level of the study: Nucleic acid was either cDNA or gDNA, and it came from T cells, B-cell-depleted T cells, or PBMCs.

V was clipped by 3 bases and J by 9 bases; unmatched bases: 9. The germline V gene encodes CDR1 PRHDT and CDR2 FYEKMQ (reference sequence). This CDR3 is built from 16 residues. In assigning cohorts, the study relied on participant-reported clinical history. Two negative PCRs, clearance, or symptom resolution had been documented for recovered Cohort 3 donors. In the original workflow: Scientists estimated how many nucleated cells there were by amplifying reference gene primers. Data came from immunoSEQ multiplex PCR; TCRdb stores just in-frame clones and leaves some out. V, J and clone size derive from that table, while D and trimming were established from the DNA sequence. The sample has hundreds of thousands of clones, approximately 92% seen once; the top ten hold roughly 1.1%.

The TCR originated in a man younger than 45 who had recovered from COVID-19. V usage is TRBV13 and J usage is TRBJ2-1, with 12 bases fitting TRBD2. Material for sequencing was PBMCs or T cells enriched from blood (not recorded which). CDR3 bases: TGTGCCAGCAGCTTTGGACTAGCGGGAAGTACAGGTGAGCAGTTCTTC. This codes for CASSFGLAGSTGEQFF.